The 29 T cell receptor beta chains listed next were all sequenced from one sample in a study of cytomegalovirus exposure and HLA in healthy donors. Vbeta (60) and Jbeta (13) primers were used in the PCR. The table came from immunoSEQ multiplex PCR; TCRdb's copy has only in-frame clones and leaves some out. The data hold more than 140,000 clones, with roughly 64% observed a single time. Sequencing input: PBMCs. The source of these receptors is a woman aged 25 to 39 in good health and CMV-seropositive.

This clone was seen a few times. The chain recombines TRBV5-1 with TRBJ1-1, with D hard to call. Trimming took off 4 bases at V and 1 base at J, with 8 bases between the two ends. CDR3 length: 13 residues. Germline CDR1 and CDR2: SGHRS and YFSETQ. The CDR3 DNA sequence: TGCGCCAGCAGCCCATCCCAGAACACTGAAGCTTTCTTT. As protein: CASSPSQNTEAFF.

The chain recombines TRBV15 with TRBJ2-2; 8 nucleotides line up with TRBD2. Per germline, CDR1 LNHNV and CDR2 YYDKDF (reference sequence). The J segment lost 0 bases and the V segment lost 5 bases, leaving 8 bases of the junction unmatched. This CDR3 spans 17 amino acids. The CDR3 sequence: CATSGTSGYSNTGELFF. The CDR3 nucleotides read TGTGCCACCAGCGGAACTAGCGGCTATTCGAACACCGGGGAGCTGTTTTTT.

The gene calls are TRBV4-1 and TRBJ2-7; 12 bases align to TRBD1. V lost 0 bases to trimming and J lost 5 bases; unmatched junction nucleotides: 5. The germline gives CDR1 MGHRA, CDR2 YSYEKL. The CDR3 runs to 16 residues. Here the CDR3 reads CASSQELGTGGDEQYF. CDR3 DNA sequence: TGCGCCAGCAGCCAAGAACTCGGGACAGGGGGCGACGAGCAGTACTTC.

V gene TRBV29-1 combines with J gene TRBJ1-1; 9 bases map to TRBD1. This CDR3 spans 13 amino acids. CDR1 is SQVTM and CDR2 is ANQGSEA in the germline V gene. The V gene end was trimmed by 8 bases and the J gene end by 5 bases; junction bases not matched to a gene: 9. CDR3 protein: CSSEGTGRTEAFF. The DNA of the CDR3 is TGCAGCTCCGAAGGGACAGGGAGGACTGAAGCTTTCTTT.

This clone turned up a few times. The CDR3: CASSLDRLGNQPQHF. Written as DNA, the CDR3 is TGTGCCAGCAGTCTGGACAGGCTTGGAAATCAGCCCCAGCATTTT. This sequence joins TRBV7-2 and TRBJ1-5, with TRBD1 identical over 7 bases. Germline V gene data show CDR1 as SGHTA and CDR2 as FQGNSA. The CDR3 consists of 15 residues. Losses at the gene ends were 6 bases for V and 4 bases for J; bases not matched to a gene: 9.

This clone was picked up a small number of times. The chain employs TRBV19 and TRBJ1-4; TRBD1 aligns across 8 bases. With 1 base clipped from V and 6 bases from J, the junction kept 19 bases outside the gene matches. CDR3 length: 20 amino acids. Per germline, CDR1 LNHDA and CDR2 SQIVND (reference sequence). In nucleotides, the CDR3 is TGTGCCAGTAGTATAGGTCGTCCGGGGACAGGAGCGAGTCGGGATGAAAAACTGTTTTTT. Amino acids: CASSIGRPGTGASRDEKLFF.

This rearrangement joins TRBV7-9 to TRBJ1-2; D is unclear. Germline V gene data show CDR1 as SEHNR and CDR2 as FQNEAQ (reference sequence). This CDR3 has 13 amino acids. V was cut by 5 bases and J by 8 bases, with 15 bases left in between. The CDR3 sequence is CASSPEGSLGYTF. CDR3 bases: TGTGCCAGCAGCCCGGAGGGTTCGTTGGGCTACACCTTC.

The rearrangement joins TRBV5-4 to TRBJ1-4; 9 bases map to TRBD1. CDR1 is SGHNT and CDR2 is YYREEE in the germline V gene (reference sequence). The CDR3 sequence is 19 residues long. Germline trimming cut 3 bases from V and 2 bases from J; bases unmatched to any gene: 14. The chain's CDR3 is CASSWPRKTGGATNEKLFF. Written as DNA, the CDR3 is TGTGCCAGCAGCTGGCCAAGAAAAACAGGGGGCGCGACTAATGAAAAACTGTTTTTT.

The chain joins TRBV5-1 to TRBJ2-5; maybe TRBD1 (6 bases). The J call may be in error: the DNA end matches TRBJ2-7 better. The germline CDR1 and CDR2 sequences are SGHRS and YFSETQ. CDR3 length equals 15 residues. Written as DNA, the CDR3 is TGCGCCAGCAGCTTTGAGAGGGCCTTAGGGGGCGAGCAGTACTTC. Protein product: CASSFERALGGEQYF.

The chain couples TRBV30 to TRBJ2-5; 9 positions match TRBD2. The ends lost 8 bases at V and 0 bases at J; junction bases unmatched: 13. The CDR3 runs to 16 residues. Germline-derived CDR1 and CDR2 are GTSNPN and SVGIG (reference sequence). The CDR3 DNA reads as TGTGCCGGAACCTCGGGGCTAGCGGGAAACCAAGAGACCCAGTACTTC. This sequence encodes CAGTSGLAGNQETQYF.

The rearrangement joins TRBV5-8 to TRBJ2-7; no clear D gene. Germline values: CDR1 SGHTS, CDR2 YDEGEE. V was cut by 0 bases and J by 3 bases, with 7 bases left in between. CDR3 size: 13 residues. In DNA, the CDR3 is TGTGCCAGCAGCTTGGTCCAGTTCTACGAGCAGTACTTC. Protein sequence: CASSLVQFYEQYF.

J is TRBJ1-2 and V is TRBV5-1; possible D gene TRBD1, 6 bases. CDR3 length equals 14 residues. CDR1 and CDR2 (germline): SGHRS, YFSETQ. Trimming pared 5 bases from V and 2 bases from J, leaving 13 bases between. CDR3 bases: TGCGCCAGCAGATCGCAGGGGCTGAACTATGGCTACACCTTC. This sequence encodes CASRSQGLNYGYTF.

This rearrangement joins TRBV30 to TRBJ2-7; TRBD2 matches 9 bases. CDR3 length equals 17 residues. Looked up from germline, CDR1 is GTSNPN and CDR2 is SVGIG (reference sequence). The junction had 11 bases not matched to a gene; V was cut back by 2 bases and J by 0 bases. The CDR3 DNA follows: TGTGCCTGGAGTCCCAGGAGAGTAGCGGGAGCCTCCTACGAGCAGTACTTC. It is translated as CAWSPRRVAGASYEQYF. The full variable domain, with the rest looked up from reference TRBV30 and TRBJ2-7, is SQTIHQWPATLVQPVGSPLSLECTVEGTSNPNLYWYRQAAGRGLQLLFYSVGIGQISSEVPQNLSASRPQDRQFILSSKKLLLSDSGFYLCAWSPRRVAGASYEQYFGPGTRLTVT.

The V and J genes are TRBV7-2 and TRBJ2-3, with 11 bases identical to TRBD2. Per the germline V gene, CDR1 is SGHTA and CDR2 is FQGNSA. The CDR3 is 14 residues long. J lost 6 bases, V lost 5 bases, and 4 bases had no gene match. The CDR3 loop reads CASSLGLAGDTQYF. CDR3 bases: TGTGCCAGCAGCCTTGGACTAGCGGGCGATACGCAGTATTTT.

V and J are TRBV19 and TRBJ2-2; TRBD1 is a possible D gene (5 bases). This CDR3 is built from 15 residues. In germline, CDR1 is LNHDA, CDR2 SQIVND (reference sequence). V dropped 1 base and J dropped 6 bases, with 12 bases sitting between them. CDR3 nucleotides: TGTGCCAGTAGTATAGGGGCTACAGGTCCCGGGGAGCTGTTTTTT. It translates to CASSIGATGPGELFF. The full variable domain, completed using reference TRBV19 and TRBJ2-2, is DGGITQSPKYLFRKEGQNVTLSCEQNLNHDAMYWYRQDPGQGLRLIYYSQIVNDFQKGDIAEGYSVSREKKESFPLTVTSAQKNPTAFYLCASSIGATGPGELFFGEGSRLTVL.

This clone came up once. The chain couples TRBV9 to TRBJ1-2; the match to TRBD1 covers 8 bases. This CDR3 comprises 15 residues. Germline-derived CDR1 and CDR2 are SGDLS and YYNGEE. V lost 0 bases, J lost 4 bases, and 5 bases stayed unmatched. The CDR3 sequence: CASSVEQGAGYGYTF. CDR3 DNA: TGTGCCAGCAGCGTAGAGCAGGGGGCTGGCTATGGCTACACCTTC. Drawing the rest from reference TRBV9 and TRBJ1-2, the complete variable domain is DSGVTQTPKHLITATGQRVTLRCSPRSGDLSVYWYQQSLDQGLQFLIQYYNGEERAKGNILERFSAQQFPDLHSELNLSSLELGDSALYFCASSVEQGAGYGYTFGSGTRLTVV.

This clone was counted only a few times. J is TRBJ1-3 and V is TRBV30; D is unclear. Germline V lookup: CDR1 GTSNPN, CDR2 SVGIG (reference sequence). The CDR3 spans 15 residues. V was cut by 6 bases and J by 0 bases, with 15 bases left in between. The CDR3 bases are TGTGCCTGTAGCTTTGGTCTCCTCTCTGGAAACACCATATATTTT. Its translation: CACSFGLLSGNTIYF. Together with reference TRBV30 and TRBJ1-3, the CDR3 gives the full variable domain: SQTIHQWPATLVQPVGSPLSLECTVEGTSNPNLYWYRQAAGRGLQLLFYSVGIGQISSEVPQNLSASRPQDRQFILSSKKLLLSDSGFYLCACSFGLLSGNTIYFGEGSWLTVV.

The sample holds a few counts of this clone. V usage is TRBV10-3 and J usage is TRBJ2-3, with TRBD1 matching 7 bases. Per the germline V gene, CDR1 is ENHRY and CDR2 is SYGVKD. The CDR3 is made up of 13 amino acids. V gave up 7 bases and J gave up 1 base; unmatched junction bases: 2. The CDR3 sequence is CAIKGGGTDTQYF. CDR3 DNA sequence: TGTGCCATCAAAGGGGGCGGCACAGATACGCAGTATTTT.

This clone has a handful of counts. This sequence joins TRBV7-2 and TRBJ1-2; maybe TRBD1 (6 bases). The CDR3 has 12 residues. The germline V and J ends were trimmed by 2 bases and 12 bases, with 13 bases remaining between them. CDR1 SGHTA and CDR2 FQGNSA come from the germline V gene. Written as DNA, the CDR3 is TGTGCCAGCAGCTTAAACGACAGGTGGCACACCTTC. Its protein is CASSLNDRWHTF.

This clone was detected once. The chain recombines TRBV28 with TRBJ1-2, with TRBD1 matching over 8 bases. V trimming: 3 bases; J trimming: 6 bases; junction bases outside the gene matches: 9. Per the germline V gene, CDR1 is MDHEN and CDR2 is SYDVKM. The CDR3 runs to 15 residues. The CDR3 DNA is TGTGCCAGCAGTTTCCCCACTGGACAGGGTAATGGCTACACCTTC. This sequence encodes CASSFPTGQGNGYTF.

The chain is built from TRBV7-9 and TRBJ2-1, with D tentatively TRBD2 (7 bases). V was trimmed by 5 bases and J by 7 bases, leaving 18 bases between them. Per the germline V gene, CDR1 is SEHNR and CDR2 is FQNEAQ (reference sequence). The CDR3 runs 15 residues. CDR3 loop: CASSLVRGAWNEQFF. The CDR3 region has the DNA TGTGCCAGCAGCCTTGTACGGGGGGCTTGGAATGAGCAGTTCTTC. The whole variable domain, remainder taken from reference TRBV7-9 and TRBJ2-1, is DTGVSQNPRHKITKRGQNVTFRCDPISEHNRLYWYRQTLGQGPEFLTYFQNEAQLEKSRLLSDRFSAERPKGSFSTLEIQRTEQGDSAMYLCASSLVRGAWNEQFFGPGTRLTVL.

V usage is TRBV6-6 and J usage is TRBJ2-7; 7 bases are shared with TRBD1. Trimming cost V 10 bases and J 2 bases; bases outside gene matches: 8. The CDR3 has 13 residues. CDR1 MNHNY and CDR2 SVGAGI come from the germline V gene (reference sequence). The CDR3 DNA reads TGTGCCACCTCAAGGGGGCCTACCTACGAGCAGTACTTC. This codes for CATSRGPTYEQYF.

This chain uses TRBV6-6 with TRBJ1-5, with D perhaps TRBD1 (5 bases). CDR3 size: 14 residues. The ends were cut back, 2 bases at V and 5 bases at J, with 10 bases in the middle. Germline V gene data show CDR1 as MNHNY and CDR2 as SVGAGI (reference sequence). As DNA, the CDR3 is TGTGCCAGCAGTTACGGGGGGTTTGATCAGCCCCAGCATTTT. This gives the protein CASSYGGFDQPQHF.

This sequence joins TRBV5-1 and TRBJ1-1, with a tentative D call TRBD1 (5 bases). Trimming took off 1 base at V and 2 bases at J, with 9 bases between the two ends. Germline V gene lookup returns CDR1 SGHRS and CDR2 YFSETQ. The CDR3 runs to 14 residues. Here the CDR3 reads CASSLLTDNTEAFF. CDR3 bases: TGCGCCAGCAGCTTGCTGACAGATAACACTGAAGCTTTCTTT.

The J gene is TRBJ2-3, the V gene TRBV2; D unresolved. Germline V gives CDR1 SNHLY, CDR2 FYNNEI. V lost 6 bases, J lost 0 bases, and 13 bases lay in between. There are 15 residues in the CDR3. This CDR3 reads CASRPSSTSTDTQYF. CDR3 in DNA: TGTGCCAGCAGGCCTAGTAGCACTAGCACAGATACGCAGTATTTT.

This CDR3 is CASSLGGLSEAFF. CDR3 nucleotides: TGTGCCAGCAGCTTAGGAGGGCTTTCTGAAGCTTTCTTT. This chain joins TRBV11-2 and TRBJ1-1; D uncertain. The germline V gene has CDR1 SGHAT and CDR2 FQNNGV. This CDR3 is 13 amino acids long. The V end lost 1 base, the J end lost 6 bases, and 9 bases lay between the germline ends.

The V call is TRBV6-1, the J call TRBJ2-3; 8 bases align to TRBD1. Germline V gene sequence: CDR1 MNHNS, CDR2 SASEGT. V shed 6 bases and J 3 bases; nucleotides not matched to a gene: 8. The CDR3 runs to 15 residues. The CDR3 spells CASSVGQAVTDTQYF. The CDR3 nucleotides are TGTGCCAGCAGCGTGGGACAGGCGGTGACAGATACGCAGTATTTT.

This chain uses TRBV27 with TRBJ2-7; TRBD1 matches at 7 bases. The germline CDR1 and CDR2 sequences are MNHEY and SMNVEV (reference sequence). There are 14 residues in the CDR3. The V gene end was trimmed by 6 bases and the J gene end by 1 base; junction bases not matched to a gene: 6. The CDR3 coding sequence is TGTGCCAGCAGAATACAGGGGACGTCCTACGAGCAGTACTTC. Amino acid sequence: CASRIQGTSYEQYF.

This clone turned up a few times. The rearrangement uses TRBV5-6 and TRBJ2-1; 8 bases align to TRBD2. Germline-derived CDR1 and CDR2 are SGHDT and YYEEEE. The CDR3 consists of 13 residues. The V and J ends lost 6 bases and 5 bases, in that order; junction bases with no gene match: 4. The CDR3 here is CASIAGPNNEQFF. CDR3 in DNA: TGTGCCAGCATAGCGGGGCCAAACAATGAGCAGTTCTTC.